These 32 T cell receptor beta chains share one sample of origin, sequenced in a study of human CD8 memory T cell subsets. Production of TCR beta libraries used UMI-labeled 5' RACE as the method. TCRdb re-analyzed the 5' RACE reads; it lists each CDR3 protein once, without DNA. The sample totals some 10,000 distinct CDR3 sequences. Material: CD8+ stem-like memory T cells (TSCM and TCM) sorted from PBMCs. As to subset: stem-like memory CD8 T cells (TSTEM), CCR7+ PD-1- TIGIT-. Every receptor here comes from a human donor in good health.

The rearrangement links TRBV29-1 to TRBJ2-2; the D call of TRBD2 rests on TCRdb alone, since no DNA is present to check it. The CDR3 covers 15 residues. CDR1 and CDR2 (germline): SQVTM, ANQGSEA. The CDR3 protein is CSVETAGVAAGELFF.

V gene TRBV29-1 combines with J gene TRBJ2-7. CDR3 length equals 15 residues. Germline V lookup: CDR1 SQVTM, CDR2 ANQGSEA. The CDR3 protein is CSVEDPYSHSYEQYF.

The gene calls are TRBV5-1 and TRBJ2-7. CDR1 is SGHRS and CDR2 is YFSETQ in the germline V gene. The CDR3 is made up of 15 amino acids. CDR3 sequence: CASSLDAGSSYEQYF.

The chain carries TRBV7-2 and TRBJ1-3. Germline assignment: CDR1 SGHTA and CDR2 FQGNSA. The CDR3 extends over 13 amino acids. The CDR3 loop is CASSLALRNTIYF.

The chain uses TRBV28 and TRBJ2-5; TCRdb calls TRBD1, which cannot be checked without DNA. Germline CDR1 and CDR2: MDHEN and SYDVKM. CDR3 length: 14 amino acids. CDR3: CASSPWGGRETQYF.

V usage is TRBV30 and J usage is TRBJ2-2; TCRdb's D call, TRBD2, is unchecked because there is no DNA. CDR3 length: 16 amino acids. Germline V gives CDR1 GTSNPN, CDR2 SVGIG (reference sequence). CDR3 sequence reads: CAWSSRGRGITGELFF.

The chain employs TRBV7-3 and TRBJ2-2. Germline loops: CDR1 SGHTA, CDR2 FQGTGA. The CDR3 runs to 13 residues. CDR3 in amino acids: CASSHRGTGELFF.

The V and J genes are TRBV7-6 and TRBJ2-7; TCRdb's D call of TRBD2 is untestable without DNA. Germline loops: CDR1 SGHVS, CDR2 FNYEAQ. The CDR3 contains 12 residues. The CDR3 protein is CASSPSRSEQYF.

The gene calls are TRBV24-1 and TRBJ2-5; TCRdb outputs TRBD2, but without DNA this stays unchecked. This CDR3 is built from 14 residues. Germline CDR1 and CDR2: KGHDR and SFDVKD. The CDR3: CATSDVLDGETQYF.

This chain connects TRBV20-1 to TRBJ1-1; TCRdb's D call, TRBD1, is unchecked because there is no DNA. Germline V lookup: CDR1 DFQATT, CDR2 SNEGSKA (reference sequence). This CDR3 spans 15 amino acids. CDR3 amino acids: CSALGGGNMNTEAFF.

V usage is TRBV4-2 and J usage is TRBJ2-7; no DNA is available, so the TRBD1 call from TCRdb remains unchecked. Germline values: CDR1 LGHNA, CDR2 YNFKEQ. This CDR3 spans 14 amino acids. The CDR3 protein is CASSQPGEYGEQYF.

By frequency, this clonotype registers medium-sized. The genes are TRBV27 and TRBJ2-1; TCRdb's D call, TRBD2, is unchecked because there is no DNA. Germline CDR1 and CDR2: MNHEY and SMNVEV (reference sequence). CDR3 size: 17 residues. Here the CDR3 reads CASSLYPGLVPNNEQFF.

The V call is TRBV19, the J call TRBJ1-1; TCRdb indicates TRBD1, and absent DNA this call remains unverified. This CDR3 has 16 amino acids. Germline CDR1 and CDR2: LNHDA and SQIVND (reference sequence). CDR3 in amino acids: CASSIEPSTGNTEAFF.

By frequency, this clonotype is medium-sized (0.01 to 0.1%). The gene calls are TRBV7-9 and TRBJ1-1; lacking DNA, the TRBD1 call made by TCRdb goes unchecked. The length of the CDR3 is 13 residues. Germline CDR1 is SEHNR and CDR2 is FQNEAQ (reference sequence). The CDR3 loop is CASSPGQNTEAFF.

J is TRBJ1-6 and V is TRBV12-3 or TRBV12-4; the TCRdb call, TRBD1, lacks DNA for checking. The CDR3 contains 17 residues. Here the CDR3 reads CASSNTGMSSYNSPLHF.

CDR3 sequence: CASSRGGGTEQFF. The V call is TRBV9, the J call TRBJ2-1; the D gene TCRdb calls, TRBD1, cannot be checked with no DNA. The CDR3 has 13 amino acids. Germline CDR1 SGDLS, CDR2 YYNGEE.

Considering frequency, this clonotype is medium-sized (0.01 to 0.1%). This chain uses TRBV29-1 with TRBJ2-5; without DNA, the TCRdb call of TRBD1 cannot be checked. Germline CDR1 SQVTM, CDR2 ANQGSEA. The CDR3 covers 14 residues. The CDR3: CSVANRGPRETQYF.

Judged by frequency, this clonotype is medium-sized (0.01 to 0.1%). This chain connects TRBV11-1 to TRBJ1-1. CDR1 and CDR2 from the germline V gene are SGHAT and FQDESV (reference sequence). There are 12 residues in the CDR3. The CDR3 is CASSSNIEEAFF.

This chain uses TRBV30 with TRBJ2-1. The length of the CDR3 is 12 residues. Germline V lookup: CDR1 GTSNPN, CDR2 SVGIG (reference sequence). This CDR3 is CAWLSSYNEQFF.

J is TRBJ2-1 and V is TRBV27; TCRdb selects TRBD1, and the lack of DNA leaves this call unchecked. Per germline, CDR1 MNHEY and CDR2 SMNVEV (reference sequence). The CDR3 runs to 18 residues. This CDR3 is CASSTIRDRGDGDNEQFF.

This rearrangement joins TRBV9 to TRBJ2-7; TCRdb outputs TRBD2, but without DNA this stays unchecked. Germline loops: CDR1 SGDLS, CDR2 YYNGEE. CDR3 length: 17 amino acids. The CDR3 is CASSVEPGTSGAYEQYF.

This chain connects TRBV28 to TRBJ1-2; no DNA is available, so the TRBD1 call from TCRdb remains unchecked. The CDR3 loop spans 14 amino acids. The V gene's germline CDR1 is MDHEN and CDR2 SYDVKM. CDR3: CASSLPGEDYGYTF.

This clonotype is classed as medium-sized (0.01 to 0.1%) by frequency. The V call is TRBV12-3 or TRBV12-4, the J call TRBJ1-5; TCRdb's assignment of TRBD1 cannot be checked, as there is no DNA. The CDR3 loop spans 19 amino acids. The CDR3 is CASSLAVDRNPVSNQPQHF.

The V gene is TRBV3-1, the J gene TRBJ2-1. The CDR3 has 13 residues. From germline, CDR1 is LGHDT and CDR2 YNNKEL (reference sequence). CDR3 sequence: CASSPVLFNEQFF.

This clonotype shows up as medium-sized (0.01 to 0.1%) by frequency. CDR3 loop: CASSPAGEVPGNEKLFF. This chain joins TRBV7-9 and TRBJ1-4. The CDR3 length is 17 residues. The germline V gene encodes CDR1 SEHNR and CDR2 FQNEAQ (reference sequence).

The CDR3 spells CASTEGLALTDTQYF. The V call is TRBV12-3 or TRBV12-4, the J call TRBJ2-3; TCRdb selects TRBD2, and the lack of DNA leaves this call unchecked. CDR3 length: 15 amino acids.

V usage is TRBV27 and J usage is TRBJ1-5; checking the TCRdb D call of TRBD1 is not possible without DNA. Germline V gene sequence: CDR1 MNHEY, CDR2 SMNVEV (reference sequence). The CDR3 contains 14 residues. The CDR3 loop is CASSFQGSNQPQHF.

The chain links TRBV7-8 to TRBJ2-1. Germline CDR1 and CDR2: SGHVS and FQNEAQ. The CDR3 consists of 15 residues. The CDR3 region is CASSLAASSYNEQFF.

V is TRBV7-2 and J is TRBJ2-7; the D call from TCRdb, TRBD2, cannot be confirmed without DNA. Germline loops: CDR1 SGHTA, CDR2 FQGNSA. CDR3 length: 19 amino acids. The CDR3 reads CASSLVRVFGAGAGYEQYF.

CDR3 in amino acids: CAISEGGRTTDTQYF. The gene calls are TRBV10-3 and TRBJ2-3; TCRdb's D call, TRBD2, is unchecked because there is no DNA. Per germline, CDR1 ENHRY and CDR2 SYGVKD. This CDR3 has 15 amino acids.

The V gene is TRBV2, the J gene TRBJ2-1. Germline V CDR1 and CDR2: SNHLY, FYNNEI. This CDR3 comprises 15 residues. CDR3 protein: CASHALLEPYNEQFF.

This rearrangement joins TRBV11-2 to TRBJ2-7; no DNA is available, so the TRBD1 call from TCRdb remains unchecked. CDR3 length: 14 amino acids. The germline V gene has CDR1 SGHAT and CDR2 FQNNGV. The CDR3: CASSLGTGTYEQYF. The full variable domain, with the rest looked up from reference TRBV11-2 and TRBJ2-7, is EAGVAQSPRYKIIEKRQSVAFWCNPISGHATLYWYQQILGQGPKLLIQFQNNGVVDDSQLPKDRFSAERLKGVDSTLKIQPAKLEDSAVYLCASSLGTGTYEQYFGPGTRLTVT.